Listed below are T cell receptor beta chains from one sample, sequenced in a study of T-cell reconstitution after alpha-beta-depleted transplantation in children. From the PCR reads, TCRdb called clonotypes with MiXCR, one entry per CDR3 protein. The table lists some 840,000 distinct CDR3 sequences, less than 20% of them singletons, with 5% in the top ten. The material sequenced was PBMCs, mostly from graft donor cells, taken 360 days after TCRalphabeta/CD19-depleted stem cell transplant. These receptors were taken from a male patient between 5 and 17 years old who had a stem cell transplant for acute lymphoblastic leukemia, so the T cells may come from the graft donor. The CDR3 runs from the conserved cysteine through the conserved F or W. D genes are given only for firm matches. Part of the rows lack a size; the others show once, few, many or a class for expanded clones.

V gene	CDR3 length	clone size	D gene	J gene	CDR3 protein	CDR3 DNA
TRBV7-8	15	NA	NA	TRBJ2-1	CASSLDPGTRNEQFF	TGTGCCAGCAGCTTAGATCCAGGGACGCGCAATGAGCAGTTCTTC
TRBV2	17	few	TRBD2	TRBJ2-7	CASSEHPRRGLSYEQYF	TGTGCCAGCAGTGAACACCCTCGGAGGGGACTATCCTACGAGCAGTACTTC
TRBV7-3	20	NA	NA	TRBJ2-4	CASSLRGSERRKIAKNIQYF	TGTGCCAGCAGCTTAAGGGGTTCGGAGAGGAGGAAGATAGCCAAAAACATTCAGTACTTC
TRBV20-1	13	NA	NA	TRBJ2-7	CSARNWGTYEQYF	TGCAGTGCTAGAAATTGGGGGACTTACGAGCAGTACTTC
TRBV4-1	15	many	NA	TRBJ2-7	CASSPQTLAPYEQYF	TGCGCCAGCAGCCCACAGACGCTAGCTCCCTACGAGCAGTACTTC
TRBV9	17	NA	TRBD1	TRBJ2-2	CASSVALGRGGSGELFF	TGTGCCAGCAGCGTAGCTTTGGGGAGAGGGGGCAGCGGGGAGCTGTTTTTT
TRBV20-1	13	NA	NA	TRBJ2-7	CSASGVFTYEQYF	TGCAGTGCTAGTGGGGTCTTTACCTACGAGCAGTACTTC
TRBV19	15	few	NA	TRBJ1-2	CASSIDAEANYGYTF	TGTGCCAGTAGTATAGATGCGGAAGCTAACTATGGCTACACCTTC
TRBV24-1	14	many	TRBD2	TRBJ2-7	CATSGGGRTYEQYF	TGTGCCACCAGTGGGGGCGGGAGGACCTACGAGCAGTACTTC
TRBV7-9	15	few	NA	TRBJ1-4	CASSKGEADNEKLFF	TGTGCCAGCAGCAAGGGGGAGGCAGACAATGAAAAACTGTTTTTT
TRBV6-2/TRBV6-3	14	NA	NA	TRBJ2-1	CAAKTVSSYNEQFF	TGTGCCGCCAAGACGGTAAGCTCCTACAATGAGCAGTTCTTC
TRBV5-1	16	NA	NA	TRBJ1-4	CASSKSRAETNEKLFF	TGCGCCAGCAGCAAAAGCAGGGCTGAGACTAATGAAAAACTGTTTTTT
TRBV12-3/TRBV12-4	15	NA	NA	TRBJ1-3	CASSFGPGSGNTIYF	NA
TRBV5-1	20	few	TRBD1	TRBJ1-4	CASSFKDRSPLTATNEKLFF	TGCGCCAGCAGCTTTAAGGACAGGTCCCCCTTAACGGCGACTAATGAAAAACTGTTTTTT
TRBV7-2	13	many	TRBD2	TRBJ2-1	CASSLALAGEQFF	TGTGCCAGCAGCTTAGCGCTAGCGGGTGAGCAGTTCTTC
TRBV13	15	few	NA	TRBJ2-7	CASSLVRGFSSEQYF	TGTGCCAGCAGCTTGGTACGGGGGTTCAGCAGCGAGCAGTACTTC
TRBV7-6	14	few	NA	TRBJ1-1	CASSLAPWSTEAFF	TGTGCCAGCAGCTTAGCGCCGTGGAGCACTGAAGCTTTCTTT
TRBV12-3/TRBV12-4	13	NA	NA	TRBJ1-5	CASSPFGGQPQHF	TGTGCCAGCAGCCCGTTTGGCGGGCAGCCCCAGCATTTT
TRBV10-3	19	few	TRBD1	TRBJ2-7	CAIVALRWTGGAGSYEQYF	TGTGCCATCGTGGCCCTGCGTTGGACAGGGGGCGCGGGGAGCTACGAGCAGTACTTC
TRBV5-1	16	few	TRBD1	TRBJ2-7	CASSLRGQVTSYEQYF	TGCGCCAGCAGCTTGAGGGGACAGGTTACCTCCTACGAGCAGTACTTC
TRBV20-1	13	NA	NA	TRBJ2-1	CSAARLNYNEQFF	TGCAGCGCAGCCAGGCTTAACTACAATGAGCAGTTCTTC
TRBV15	15	NA	TRBD2	TRBJ2-1	CATSAGRDGYNEQFF	TGTGCCACATCAGCGGGGCGGGACGGCTACAATGAGCAGTTCTTC
TRBV5-1	16	NA	TRBD1	TRBJ2-5	CASSLGDRGHRETQYF	TGCGCCAGCAGCTTGGGGGACAGGGGGCATCGAGAGACCCAGTACTTC
TRBV11-2	16	NA	NA	TRBJ1-6	CASSPETETYNSPLHF	TGTGCCAGCAGCCCAGAGACAGAAACCTATAATTCACCCCTCCACTTT
TRBV4-1	16	many	TRBD2	TRBJ2-1	CASSGAGGWTYNEQFF	TGCGCCAGCAGCGGGGCGGGAGGTTGGACATACAATGAGCAGTTCTTC
TRBV3-1	14	NA	NA	TRBJ2-3	CASAWHLREDTQYF	TGTGCCTCCGCGTGGCACCTCCGAGAGGATACGCAGTATTTT
TRBV29-1	13	many	TRBD1	TRBJ1-5	CSVRTGVYQPQHF	TGCAGCGTTCGAACAGGGGTTTATCAGCCCCAGCATTTT
TRBV19	15	NA	TRBD2	TRBJ2-1	CASSIGAGEYNEQFF	TGTGCCAGTAGTATAGGGGCGGGGGAGTACAATGAGCAGTTCTTC
TRBV11-2	16	few	NA	TRBJ2-5	CASTEGGTGWRETQYF	TGTGCCAGCACTGAGGGGGGGACAGGCTGGAGGGAGACCCAGTACTTC
TRBV6-1	19	few	TRBD2	TRBJ2-1	CASSRELAGVFPWGSEQFF	TGTGCCAGCAGTAGGGAGCTAGCGGGAGTTTTTCCCTGGGGCAGTGAGCAGTTCTTC
TRBV5-8	13	once	NA	TRBJ2-5	CASSGPYQETQYF	TGTGCCAGCAGCGGACCGTACCAAGAGACCCAGTACTTC
TRBV7-6	12	few	NA	TRBJ2-7	CASSFREYEQYF	TGTGCCAGCAGCTTCCGAGAATACGAGCAGTACTTC